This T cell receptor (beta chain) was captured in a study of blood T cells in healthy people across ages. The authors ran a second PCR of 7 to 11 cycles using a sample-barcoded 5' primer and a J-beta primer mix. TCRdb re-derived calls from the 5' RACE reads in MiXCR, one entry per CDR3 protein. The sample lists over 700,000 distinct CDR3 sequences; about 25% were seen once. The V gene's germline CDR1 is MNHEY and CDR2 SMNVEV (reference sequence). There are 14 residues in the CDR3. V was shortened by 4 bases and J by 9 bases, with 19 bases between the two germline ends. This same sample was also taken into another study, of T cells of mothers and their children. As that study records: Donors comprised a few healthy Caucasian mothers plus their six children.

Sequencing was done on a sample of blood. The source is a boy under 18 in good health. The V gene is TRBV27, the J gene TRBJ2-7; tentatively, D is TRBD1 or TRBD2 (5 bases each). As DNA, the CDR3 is TGTGCCAGCAGTTCTGGGGACGGTCCTACGAGGCAGTACTTC. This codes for CASSSGDGPTRQYF.